This is a list of T cell receptor beta chains from one sample in a study of a mutant IDH1 vaccine in newly diagnosed glioma. These TCRs are of unknown antigen specificity. Assay used: immunoSEQ multiplex PCR; TCRdb lists only in-frame clones, some missing. The sample consists of tens of thousands of clones, 79% of them appearing once. The specimen was PBMCs, collected from a glioma patient whose treatment included an IDH1 peptide vaccine. Source of these receptors: a man between 40 and 49 years old with glioma. Both conserved end residues are part of each CDR3. The order of the fields is V gene, J gene, CDR3 protein.

>TRBV29-1|TRBJ1-1
CSVADRANTEAFF
>TRBV6-1|TRBJ2-7
CASSAPLSRGAGSYEQYF
>TRBV11-3|TRBJ2-3
CASSRGESGTDTQYF
>TRBV7-2|TRBJ2-5
CASSLLGSQYF
>TRBV11-2|TRBJ2-2
CASSLVGGGTGELFF
>TRBV12-5|TRBJ1-2
CASGGDVSRLYGYTF
>TRBV11-2|TRBJ1-3
CASSPRGGAGGNTIYF
>TRBV29-1|TRBJ1-1
CSVEQTEEAFF
>TRBV5-4|TRBJ2-7
CASSFPGTGGFNEQYF
>TRBV28|TRBJ2-7
CASSYLLPGLAGGRGSSYEQYF
>TRBV19|TRBJ1-5
CASSIGGPGNQPQHF
>TRBV5-4|TRBJ2-3
CASSLSGPIGTDTQYF
>TRBV10-1|TRBJ2-2
CASSERQGNTGELFF
>TRBV11-2|TRBJ2-7
CASSPTVGLAGVGEQYF
>TRBV27|TRBJ2-6
CASSLREFGANVLTF
>TRBV7-9|TRBJ1-4
CASSPDGDNEKLFF
>TRBV18|TRBJ1-1
CASSPRTMDRRDTEALF
>TRBV5-5|TRBJ2-3
CASSRGTDTQYF
>TRBV4-1|TRBJ2-1
CASSQADMGLAGGNEQFF
>TRBV5-1|TRBJ1-5
CASSLDGYQPQHF
>TRBV6-6|TRBJ2-3
CASRQESTDTQYF
>TRBV15|TRBJ2-3
CATSRDKTGPDTQYF
>TRBV4-3|TRBJ1-4
CASSPRQGVAVLFF
>TRBV7-9|TRBJ2-7
CASSPRERSYEQYF
>TRBV21-1|TRBJ2-2
CASSREYRDPGTNTGELFF
>TRBV11-2|TRBJ2-2
CASRSGTGGYTGELFF
>TRBV19|TRBJ1-1
CASRVGETEAFF
>TRBV18|TRBJ2-6
CASSSEPDSGANVLTF
>TRBV7-8|TRBJ2-5
CASSLAAGGETQYF
>TRBV11-2|TRBJ2-7
CASRDVYEQYF
>TRBV19|TRBJ1-1
CASSRTNRDRGAFF
>TRBV27|TRBJ2-5
CASSLRSRGVAETQYF